Below are 26 T cell receptor beta chains sequenced from a single sample in a study of T cells in Graves' hyperthyroidism and ophthalmopathy. The CDR3 regions of TCR beta were amplified from RNA transcripts. In the first-round RT-PCR of the TCR CDR3, the HTBI primer set was used. TCRdb reprocessed the multiplex PCR reads with MiXCR, giving one entry per CDR3 protein. The sample lists hundreds of thousands of distinct CDR3 sequences, under 45% seen once, with more than 25% in the top ten. What was sequenced was blood. Receptors originate from a woman in her thirties or forties with Graves' hyperthyroidism.

This clonotype was detected once. This chain uses TRBV12-3 or TRBV12-4 with TRBJ2-5; 8 bases are shared with TRBD2. This CDR3 is built from 15 residues. V gave up 3 bases and J gave up 3 bases; unmatched junction bases: 6. The CDR3 spells CASSLPGGAEETQYF. The CDR3 bases are TGTGCCAGCAGTTTGCCCGGGGGGGCCGAAGAGACCCAGTACTTC.

This clonotype was seen only a few times. Here the CDR3 DNA reads TGCGCCAGCAGCCAAACCGCCCAGGCGCCCTACGAGCAGTACTTC. This translates into CASSQTAQAPYEQYF. The V and J genes are TRBV4-3 and TRBJ2-7; no firm D call. The CDR3 consists of 15 residues. V lost 2 bases and J 2 bases, leaving 13 bases between the germline ends. The germline CDR1 and CDR2 sequences are LGHNA and YSLEER.

This clonotype was picked up many times. This chain links TRBV19 with TRBJ1-2; D not certain. Between the trimmed V and J ends, which lost 5 bases and 6 bases, there was a span of 13 bases. The germline V gene encodes CDR1 LNHDA and CDR2 SQIVND (reference sequence). The CDR3 runs to 13 residues. The CDR3 bases are TGTGCCAGTAGTGCCAGTGGGGTTGATGGCTACACCTTC. It is translated as CASSASGVDGYTF.

This clonotype came up many times. This chain uses TRBV12-3 or TRBV12-4 with TRBJ1-5, with D possibly matching TRBD1 (5 bases). The CDR3 covers 13 residues. Trimming took 4 bases from V and 7 from J, leaving 11 bases between them. This chain's CDR3 is CASSWTWGQPQHF. DNA for the CDR3: TGTGCCAGCAGTTGGACCTGGGGGCAGCCCCAGCATTTT.

This chain joins TRBV2 and TRBJ1-4; no firm D call. The J call may be faulty, since TRBJ2-3 better matches the DNA end. CDR1 and CDR2 (germline): SNHLY, FYNNEI. This CDR3 has 16 amino acids. This CDR3 reads CASGPFPGISTDTQYF. The CDR3 coding sequence is TGTGCCAGCGGTCCCTTTCCGGGCATTAGCACAGATACGCAGTATTTT.

This clonotype was found many times. This sequence joins TRBV7-3 and TRBJ2-2; 7 nucleotides align to TRBD1. Germline CDR1 is SGHTA and CDR2 is FQGTGA. The CDR3 has 14 residues. V lost 4 bases, J lost 5 bases, and 4 bases stayed unmatched. CDR3 in amino acids: CASSSDRWTGELFF. The CDR3 coding sequence is TGTGCCAGCAGCTCGGACAGGTGGACCGGGGAGCTGTTTTTT.

Points on this clonotype: The junction departs from the called germline gene at one end, perhaps through a read error. The chain carries TRBV2 and TRBJ2-3, with D maybe TRBD2 (6 bases). Germline CDR1 reads SNHLY; CDR2 reads FYNNEI. This CDR3 is built from 13 residues. CDR3 region: CASGEAGTDTQYF. As DNA, the CDR3 is TGTGCCAGCGGTGAGGCGGGAACAGATACGCAGTATTTT. Full variable domain (missing parts from reference TRBV2 and TRBJ2-3): EPEVTQTPSHQVTQMGQEVILRCVPISNHLYFYWYRQILGQKVEFLVSFYNNEISEKSEIFDDQFSVERPDGSNFTLKIRSTKLEDSAMYFCASGEAGTDTQYFGPGTRLTVL.

Of note for this clonotype: A much larger clone lies one base from this, so it may be a read error. The chain couples TRBV7-9 to TRBJ2-5; tentative D call: TRBD2 (5 bases). Between the trimmed V and J ends, which lost 4 bases and 5 bases, there was a span of 11 bases. Germline lookup yields CDR1 SEHNR and CDR2 FQNEAQ (reference sequence). The CDR3 is 13 amino acids. The CDR3 is CASSSNCGETQYF. The CDR3 region has the DNA TGTGCCAGCAGCTCAAATTGCGGGGAGACCCAGTACTTC.

The chain carries TRBV24-1 and TRBJ1-6, with unresolved D. From germline, CDR1 is KGHDR and CDR2 SFDVKD. V was cut by 7 bases and J by 9 bases, with 12 bases left in between. This CDR3 is built from 13 residues. The chain's CDR3 is CATSRESGSPLHF. The CDR3 region has the DNA TGTGCCACCAGCCGGGAATCTGGTTCACCCCTCCACTTT.

V gene TRBV5-1 combines with J gene TRBJ2-6; no firm D call. Per germline, CDR1 SGHRS and CDR2 YFSETQ. Between the trimmed V and J ends, which lost 0 bases and 0 bases, there was a span of 10 bases. The CDR3 loop spans 17 amino acids. CDR3 coding DNA: TGCGCCAGCAGCTTGGAAACCAGATTCTCTGGGGCCAACGTCCTGACTTTC. Protein: CASSLETRFSGANVLTF.

The gene calls are TRBV6-1 and TRBJ1-5, with 8 bases matching TRBD1. The J segment lost 7 bases and the V segment lost 6 bases, leaving 8 bases of the junction unmatched. Germline V gives CDR1 MNHNS, CDR2 SASEGT. This CDR3 contains 14 residues. The CDR3 loop reads CASRTQGAIQPQHF. The CDR3 bases are TGTGCCAGCAGAACTCAGGGGGCAATCCAGCCCCAGCATTTT.

This clonotype has ten or more counts. The V call is TRBV7-2, the J call TRBJ1-5; 7 bases line up with TRBD1. V shed 4 bases, J shed 6 bases, and the junction held 6 bases outside the gene matches. CDR1 is SGHTA and CDR2 is FQGNSA in the germline V gene. The CDR3 loop spans 14 amino acids. CDR3 bases: TGTGCCAGCAGCTCAGACAGGGCCGTTCAGCCCCAGCATTTT. Its translation: CASSSDRAVQPQHF.

This clonotype was counted at least ten times. The DNA for the CDR3 is TGCAGTGCTACAGCGGGTACCTATGGCTACACCTTC. This encodes CSATAGTYGYTF. This chain joins TRBV20-1 and TRBJ1-2; D unclear. Germline CDR1 reads DFQATT; CDR2 reads SNEGSKA (reference sequence). Trimming took off 4 bases at V and 4 bases at J, with 10 bases between the two ends. The CDR3 covers 12 residues.

Details on this clonotype: Given a much more abundant clone one base away, this may be a read error. V is TRBV29-1 and J is TRBJ1-1, with D tentatively TRBD1 (5 bases). The V and J ends lost 2 bases and 5 bases respectively, with 12 bases between them. CDR3 length equals 13 residues. From germline, CDR1 is SQVTM and CDR2 ANQGSEA. The CDR3 DNA reads as TGCAGCGTTGAAAGGGGAGAAGGGACTGAAGCTTTCTTT. Its translation is CSVERGEGTEAFF.

This clonotype was counted between two and nine times. V gene TRBV7-8 combines with J gene TRBJ1-1; tentative D call: TRBD1 (5 bases). CDR3 length equals 15 residues. Germline values: CDR1 SGHVS, CDR2 FQNEAQ. V was cut by 4 bases and J by 4 bases, with 16 bases left in between. The CDR3 DNA follows: TGTGCCAGCAGCTATAGGTGGGGGAGCGGCACTGAAGCTTTCTTT. Encoded protein: CASSYRWGSGTEAFF.

This clonotype was seen repeatedly, ten times or more. This chain links TRBV29-1 with TRBJ1-3; no reliable D call. The CDR3 length is 14 residues. V lost 1 base and J 2 bases, leaving 9 bases between the germline ends. Germline V gene sequence: CDR1 SQVTM, CDR2 ANQGSEA. In DNA, the CDR3 is TGCAGCGTTGAAGGGCCTGGCCCTGGAAACACCATATATTTT. It yields the protein CSVEGPGPGNTIYF.

In the case of this clonotype: An end of the junction differs from the germline gene, which may be a read error. DNA for the CDR3: TGTGCCAGCAGTATGGGGCCTGGAGATCAGTCCCAGCATTTT. This translates into CASSMGPGDQSQHF. The J gene is TRBJ1-5, the V gene TRBV5-1; tentative D call: TRBD1 (5 bases). The CDR3 covers 14 residues. Germline V lookup: CDR1 SGHRS, CDR2 YFSETQ.

J is TRBJ1-2 and V is TRBV29-1; the D gene is possibly TRBD1 (5 bases). The CDR3 loop spans 12 amino acids. The V gene's germline CDR1 is SQVTM and CDR2 ANQGSEA. The CDR3 sequence is CSHVDGGYGYTF. CDR3 nucleotide sequence: TGCAGTCACGTTGACGGGGGCTATGGCTACACCTTC.

This clonotype appeared once. This may be a read error: a much more frequent sequence differs by one nucleotide. Since the CDR3 does not end with the conserved phenylalanine or tryptophan, this likely comes from a read error. The chain combines TRBV29-1 with TRBJ2-7; a possible D gene is TRBD1 (6 bases). Trimming stripped 2 bases from V and 2 bases from J, with 13 bases between. This CDR3 region has 14 residues. Germline CDR1 SQVTM, CDR2 ANQGSEA. CDR3 sequence: CSVETAGDTYEQYL. The CDR3 DNA sequence: TGCAGCGTTGAAACGGCAGGGGATACCTACGAGCAGTACCTC.

The V call is TRBV5-1, the J call TRBJ2-7; tentative D call: TRBD2 (5 bases). This CDR3 has 14 residues. Germline values: CDR1 SGHRS, CDR2 YFSETQ. Trimming cost V 2 bases and J 7 bases, with 16 bases left between them. The chain's CDR3 is CASSLGPGIGEQYF. The CDR3, as DNA: TGCGCCAGCAGCTTAGGCCCGGGGATTGGAGAGCAGTACTTC.

This chain links TRBV27 with TRBJ1-6; no clear D gene. The length of the CDR3 is 12 residues. The V gene's germline CDR1 is MNHEY and CDR2 SMNVEV (reference sequence). The V gene lost 6 bases and the J gene lost 12 bases, with 12 bases spanning the gap. The CDR3 DNA is TGTGCCAGCAGCGACTTCTTGGGACCCCTCCACTTT. This sequence encodes CASSDFLGPLHF.

This clonotype was recorded many times. The chain combines TRBV20-1 with TRBJ1-1, with D possibly matching TRBD1 (5 bases). CDR3 length equals 14 residues. Trimming left V 4 bases short and J 1 base short, with 13 bases between. CDR1 is DFQATT, CDR2 SNEGSKA, per germline (reference sequence). The CDR3 reads CSATEGHSNTEAFF. CDR3 nucleotide sequence: TGCAGTGCTACCGAAGGACACTCGAACACTGAAGCTTTCTTT.

This clonotype has more than one count but fewer than ten. This rearrangement joins TRBV13 to TRBJ2-7; possible D gene TRBD2, 5 bases. The V end was cut by 4 bases, the J end by 0 bases, with 13 bases between. The CDR3 spans 15 residues. From germline, CDR1 is PRHDT and CDR2 FYEKMQ (reference sequence). CDR3 nucleotide sequence: TGTGCCAGCAGCTCTCCGGGGAGTTCCTCCTACGAGCAGTACTTC. Residues: CASSSPGSSSYEQYF.

The table lists this clonotype with many counts. The J gene is TRBJ1-2, the V gene TRBV10-3; D is uncertain. The germline V gene encodes CDR1 ENHRY and CDR2 SYGVKD. This CDR3 spans 10 amino acids. Here the CDR3 reads CATGDYGYTF. CDR3 DNA: TGTGCGACTGGGGACTATGGCTACACCTTC.

The chain joins TRBV7-9 to TRBJ2-5; no reliable D call. Germline CDR1 and CDR2: SEHNR and FQNEAQ (reference sequence). Between the trimmed V and J ends, which lost 5 bases and 5 bases, there was a span of 18 bases. The CDR3 is 15 residues long. CDR3 region: CASSHEPSIYETQYF. Here the CDR3 DNA reads TGTGCCAGCAGCCACGAGCCTAGTATTTACGAGACCCAGTACTTC.

This clonotype appeared a few times. The V call is TRBV19, the J call TRBJ2-2; D might be TRBD2 (6 bases). The germline V gene has CDR1 LNHDA and CDR2 SQIVND (reference sequence). V was clipped by 6 bases and J by 2 bases, with 16 bases between them. This CDR3 has 16 residues. The CDR3 loop is CASRTGVLLNTGELFF. CDR3 nucleotides: TGTGCCAGTAGGACGGGAGTTCTCCTCAACACCGGGGAGCTGTTTTTT.